This entry concerns a single T cell receptor beta chain. TCRdb's copy holds only in-frame clones and misses some; the assay was immunoSEQ multiplex PCR. The sample holds some 150,000 clones, about 89% seen once. In germline, CDR1 is LGHDT, CDR2 YNNKEL (reference sequence). The CDR3 covers 16 residues. Germline trimming cut 1 base from V and 3 bases from J; bases unmatched to any gene: 1. The record originates from a study of T cell responses to AZD1222 COVID-19 vaccine. The chain carries TRBV3-1 (or the pseudogene TRBV3-2) and TRBJ2-3; 13 bases are a match to TRBD2. The specimen was peripheral blood, collected on day 0 of AZD1222 vaccination. The receptor's source is an adult in good health. The CDR3 DNA is TGTGCCAGCAGCCAAGGGGGACTAGCGGGGACAGATACGCAGTATTTT. Amino acid sequence: CASSQGGLAGTDTQYF.